Each of the 24 T cell receptor beta chains below was sequenced from the same sample in a study of T cells in Graves' hyperthyroidism and ophthalmopathy (dated by TCRdb to between 2018 and 2021). The library was generated by multiplex PCR. Instrument used: Illumina HiSeq 2000. Amplification of TCR beta CDR3 regions was carried out from RNA transcripts. A first-round RT-PCR of the TCR CDR3 used the HTBI primer set with the Qiagen OneStep RT-PCR kit. The raw public data were reprocessed by TCRdb itself: fastp quality trimming at Q25, MiXCR clonotype calling, in-frame beta chains only. Here each entry gathers all rows of one CDR3 protein and keeps the most common genes and DNA. Here the sample has about 570,000 distinct CDR3 sequences; roughly 46% occur a single time. The ten most abundant clones make up around a fifth of the sample. The sample comprised peripheral blood or thyroid tissue (not recorded which). The receptors were sampled from an adult woman with Graves' disease, either hyperthyroidism or ophthalmopathy (not recorded which).

About this clonotype itself: This may stem from a read error, because a much larger clone lies one nucleotide away. The chain uses TRBV4-1 and TRBJ1-1; no firm D call. Trimming left V 3 bases short and J 10 bases short, with 21 bases between. Germline CDR1 MGHRA, CDR2 YSYEKL. CDR3 size: 15 residues. The CDR3 spells CASSHVESRLSVAFF. The CDR3 DNA sequence: TGCGCCAGCAGCCACGTTGAGTCTAGGCTTTCTGTAGCTTTCTTT.

This clonotype was seen many times. Compared with germline, one end of the junction differs, possibly owing to a read error. This sequence joins TRBV19 and TRBJ1-1; the D is unclear. CDR1 is LNHDA, CDR2 SQIVND, per germline (reference sequence). CDR3 size: 11 residues. CDR3 region: CASRRGTEAFF. The CDR3 DNA is TGCGCCAGCAGACGTGGTACTGAAGCTTTCTTT.

This chain uses TRBV9 with TRBJ2-7; weak D call: TRBD1 (6 bases). The length of the CDR3 is 14 residues. The V end was cut by 7 bases, the J end by 2 bases, with 16 bases between. The germline V gene has CDR1 SGDLS and CDR2 YYNGEE. The CDR3 DNA reads as TGTGCCAGCCAGGGGAAGGGTAGCACCTACGAGCAGTACTTC. This codes for CASQGKGSTYEQYF.

The V and J genes are TRBV12-3 or TRBV12-4 and TRBJ1-6, with D uncertain. This CDR3 comprises 13 residues. Trimming shortened V by 3 bases and J by 10 bases, and 10 bases separated the two germline ends. The CDR3, as DNA: TGTGCCAGCAGTTTGCCGGGAGCCTCACCCCTCCACTTT. This sequence encodes CASSLPGASPLHF.

This clonotype was observed a few times. The J gene is TRBJ2-5, the V gene TRBV2; a possible D gene is TRBD1 (5 bases). CDR1 and CDR2 (germline): SNHLY, FYNNEI. CDR3 length: 12 residues. V lost 4 bases and J 3 bases, leaving 6 bases between the germline ends. CDR3 coding DNA: TGTGCCAGCAGTGCAGGGAAAGAGACCCAGTACTTC. Translation: CASSAGKETQYF.

In this sample, this clonotype turned up many times. The genes are TRBV9 and TRBJ2-3, with D perhaps TRBD2 (6 bases). The germline V gene has CDR1 SGDLS and CDR2 YYNGEE. V was shortened by 0 bases and J by 4 bases, with 12 bases between the two germline ends. The CDR3 has 15 amino acids. The CDR3 sequence is CASSVGTGDPDTQYF. DNA for the CDR3: TGTGCCAGCAGCGTAGGTACGGGAGACCCAGATACGCAGTATTTT.

Many counts were recorded for this clonotype. The gene calls are TRBV6-6 and TRBJ2-7; 9 bases align to TRBD2. V gave up 2 bases and J gave up 4 bases; unmatched junction bases: 3. Germline V lookup: CDR1 MNHNY, CDR2 SVGAGI (reference sequence). CDR3 length equals 14 residues. In DNA form, the CDR3 reads TGTGCCAGCAGTTACCGGACTAGCGAGTACGAGCAGTACTTC. Residues: CASSYRTSEYEQYF.

The chain has TRBV10-3 and TRBJ1-6; 8 nucleotides match TRBD1. Germline lookup yields CDR1 ENHRY and CDR2 SYGVKD. V dropped 4 bases and J dropped 5; count of bases not matched to a gene: 1. The CDR3 has 14 residues. DNA of the CDR3: TGTGCCATCAGTGCGGACAGGGATAATTCACCCCTCCACTTT. The encoded protein is CAISADRDNSPLHF.

This clonotype came up a few times. The chain uses TRBV29-1 and TRBJ2-5, with D possibly being TRBD1 (5 bases). V gave up 3 bases and J gave up 3 bases, with 11 bases separating them. The CDR3 has 13 residues. Germline assignment: CDR1 SQVTM and CDR2 ANQGSEA. The CDR3 DNA reads TGCAGCGTTGAGGTGGGGCGAGAAGAGACCCAGTACTTC. Translated: CSVEVGREETQYF.

The CDR3 nucleotides read TGTGCCAGCAGTTACCCGGGACAGGGAATTCTAGGGTCCTACCAAGAGACCCAGTACTTC. It yields the protein CASSYPGQGILGSYQETQYF. This rearrangement joins TRBV6-6 to TRBJ2-5; 9 bases are a match to TRBD1. CDR3 length equals 20 residues. The junction had 16 bases not matched to a gene; V was cut back by 2 bases and J by 0 bases. CDR1 and CDR2 (germline): MNHNY, SVGAGI (reference sequence).

V is TRBV28 and J is TRBJ1-2; a possible D gene is TRBD1 (5 bases). Germline V gene lookup returns CDR1 MDHEN and CDR2 SYDVKM. The CDR3 is made up of 13 amino acids. Between the trimmed V and J ends, which lost 2 bases and 9 bases, there was a span of 13 bases. CDR3 residues: CASSLDSQGRYTF. For the CDR3, the DNA is TGTGCCAGCAGTTTAGATTCCCAGGGTCGCTACACCTTC.

This clonotype was seen many times. The rearrangement links TRBV3-1 to TRBJ2-7; no definite D call. Germline CDR1 reads LGHDT; CDR2 reads YNNKEL (reference sequence). Trimming shortened V by 0 bases and J by 4 bases, and 13 bases separated the two germline ends. This CDR3 has 15 residues. The CDR3 bases are TGTGCCAGCAGCCAAGATCTGACACTCTATTACGAGCAGTACTTC. This codes for CASSQDLTLYYEQYF.

This clonotype showed up just a few times. The rearrangement links TRBV6-5 to TRBJ2-2; 12 positions agree with TRBD2. Germline loops: CDR1 MNHEY, CDR2 SVGAGI. The V gene end was trimmed by 6 bases and the J gene end by 7 bases; junction bases not matched to a gene: 3. The CDR3 is 14 residues long. The CDR3 is CASRLGLAGGELFF. The DNA for the CDR3 is TGTGCCAGCAGATTGGGACTAGCGGGCGGGGAGCTGTTTTTT.

This clonotype was counted once. This chain joins TRBV10-2 and TRBJ1-1, with a weak D call TRBD1 (6 bases). Germline V gives CDR1 WSHSY, CDR2 SAAADI. The ends were cut back, 6 bases at V and 4 bases at J, with 12 bases in the middle. This CDR3 region has 13 residues. The chain's CDR3 is CASSTGIGTEAFF. In nucleotides, the CDR3 is TGCGCCAGCAGCACAGGGATTGGCACTGAAGCTTTCTTT.

This chain joins TRBV29-1 and TRBJ2-7; D might be TRBD1 (6 bases). V lost 4 bases, J lost 6 bases, and 16 bases lay in between. This CDR3 region has 13 residues. Looked up from germline, CDR1 is SQVTM and CDR2 is ANQGSEA. The CDR3 loop reads CSVGASQGSEQYF. In DNA form, the CDR3 reads TGCAGCGTTGGAGCCTCACAGGGATCCGAGCAGTACTTC.

The chain couples TRBV20-1 to TRBJ2-5, with 7 bases fitting TRBD2. This CDR3 region has 15 residues. The V gene's germline CDR1 is DFQATT and CDR2 SNEGSKA (reference sequence). V was pared by 7 bases and J by 3 bases, with 14 bases of the junction left unmatched. This chain's CDR3 is CSGKDAGVGEETQYF. Written as DNA, the CDR3 is TGCAGTGGAAAGGACGCGGGAGTAGGTGAAGAGACCCAGTACTTC.

The V gene is TRBV10-3, the J gene TRBJ1-2, with 7 bases aligning to TRBD1. The CDR3 has 16 amino acids. The junction had 7 bases not matched to a gene; V was cut back by 3 bases and J by 0 bases. Germline CDR1 and CDR2: ENHRY and SYGVKD. The CDR3 spells CAISDPRDSPNYGYTF. CDR3 DNA sequence: TGTGCCATCAGTGATCCCCGGGACAGCCCTAACTATGGCTACACCTTC.

The rearrangement uses TRBV5-5 and TRBJ2-5; D may match TRBD1 or TRBD2 (5 bases each). Germline CDR1 SGHKS, CDR2 YYEKEE (reference sequence). The CDR3 is 12 amino acids. The CDR3 protein is CARGPSQETQYF. CDR3 sequence (DNA): TGTGCTAGGGGACCCTCCCAAGAGACCCAGTACTTC.

This clonotype was detected ten times or more. V usage is TRBV6-5 and J usage is TRBJ1-3; D uncertain. CDR1 is MNHEY and CDR2 is SVGAGI in the germline V gene. The CDR3 runs to 13 residues. The germline V and J ends were trimmed by 8 bases and 1 base, with 9 bases remaining between them. The CDR3: CASAGGSGNTIYF. The CDR3 DNA follows: TGTGCCAGCGCGGGCGGATCTGGAAACACCATATATTTT.

This clonotype was recorded at least ten times. V and J are TRBV6-1 and TRBJ1-2, with a tentative D call TRBD1 (6 bases). Trimming stripped 9 bases from V and 8 bases from J, with 19 bases between. CDR3 length equals 13 residues. The germline gives CDR1 MNHNS, CDR2 SASEGT. The CDR3, as DNA: TGTGCCAGTCAAAAAACAGGGTTTCACGGCTACACCTTC. It encodes CASQKTGFHGYTF.

This clonotype has at least ten counts. This chain joins TRBV20-1 and TRBJ2-7; TRBD1 is a possible D gene (6 bases). This CDR3 spans 16 amino acids. Germline lookup yields CDR1 DFQATT and CDR2 SNEGSKA (reference sequence). Trimming took 6 bases from V and 0 from J, leaving 21 bases between them. The CDR3 region is CSAIRTDLKNSYEQYF. The DNA for the CDR3 is TGCAGTGCCATTAGGACAGACTTAAAGAACTCCTACGAGCAGTACTTC.

With regard to this clonotype: A read error may produce the germline difference seen at one junction end. The chain uses TRBV2 and TRBJ2-7; D gene unclear. CDR1 SNHLY and CDR2 FYNNEI come from the germline V gene. The CDR3 has 14 amino acids. CDR3 coding DNA: TGTACCAGGCTCCCGAAGGGTTGGACCTACGAGCAGTACTTC. Protein sequence: CTRLPKGWTYEQYF.

This rearrangement joins TRBV7-2 to TRBJ1-5; the match to TRBD1 covers 7 bases. Trimming at V came to 5 bases and at J to 4 bases, leaving 5 bases not matched to a gene. The CDR3 consists of 14 residues. Germline CDR1 reads SGHTA; CDR2 reads FQGNSA. The CDR3 is CASSTRQGNQPQHF. The CDR3 DNA reads TGTGCCAGCAGCACCCGACAGGGAAATCAGCCCCAGCATTTT.

This clonotype occurred many times. The V gene is TRBV4-1, the J gene TRBJ1-2, with a tentative D call TRBD1 (5 bases). This CDR3 region has 13 residues. Germline V gives CDR1 MGHRA, CDR2 YSYEKL. The V end lost 2 bases, the J end lost 5 bases, and 9 bases lay between the germline ends. The CDR3 DNA is TGCGCCAGCAGCCAACCCAGACAGTATGGCTACACCTTC. It yields the protein CASSQPRQYGYTF.